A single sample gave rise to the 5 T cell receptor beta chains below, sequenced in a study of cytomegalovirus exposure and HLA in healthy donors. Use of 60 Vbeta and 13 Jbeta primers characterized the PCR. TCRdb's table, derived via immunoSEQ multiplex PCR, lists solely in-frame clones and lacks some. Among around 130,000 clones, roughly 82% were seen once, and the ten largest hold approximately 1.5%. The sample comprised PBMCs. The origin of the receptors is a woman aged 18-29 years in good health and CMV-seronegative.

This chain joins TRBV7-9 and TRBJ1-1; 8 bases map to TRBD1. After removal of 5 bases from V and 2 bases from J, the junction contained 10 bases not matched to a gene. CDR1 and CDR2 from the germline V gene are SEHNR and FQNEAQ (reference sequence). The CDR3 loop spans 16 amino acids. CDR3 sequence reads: CASSPDPGTGNTEAFF. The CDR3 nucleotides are TGTGCCAGCAGCCCTGACCCCGGGACAGGTAACACTGAAGCTTTCTTT.

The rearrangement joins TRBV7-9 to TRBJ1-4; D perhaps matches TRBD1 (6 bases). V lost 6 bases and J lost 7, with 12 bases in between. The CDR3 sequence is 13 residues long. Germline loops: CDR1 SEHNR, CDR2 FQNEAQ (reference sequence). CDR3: CASRGALSEKLFF. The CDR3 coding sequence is TGTGCCAGCAGGGGGGCATTAAGTGAAAAACTGTTTTTT. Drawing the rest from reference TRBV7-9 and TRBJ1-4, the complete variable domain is DTGVSQNPRHKITKRGQNVTFRCDPISEHNRLYWYRQTLGQGPEFLTYFQNEAQLEKSRLLSDRFSAERPKGSFSTLEIQRTEQGDSAMYLCASRGALSEKLFFGSGTQLSVL.

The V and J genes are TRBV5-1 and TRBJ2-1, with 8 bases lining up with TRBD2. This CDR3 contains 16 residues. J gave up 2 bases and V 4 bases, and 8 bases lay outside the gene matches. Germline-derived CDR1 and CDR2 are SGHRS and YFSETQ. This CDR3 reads CASSPPASGPYNEQFF. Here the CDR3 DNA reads TGCGCCAGCAGCCCCCCCGCTAGCGGGCCCTACAATGAGCAGTTCTTC.

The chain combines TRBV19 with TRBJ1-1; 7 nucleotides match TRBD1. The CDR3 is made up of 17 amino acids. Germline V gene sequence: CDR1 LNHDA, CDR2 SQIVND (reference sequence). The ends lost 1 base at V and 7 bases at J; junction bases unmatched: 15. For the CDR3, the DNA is TGTGCCAGTAGTATAGTGGGCCTTGAGGACAGGAGTATTGAAGCTTTCTTT. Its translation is CASSIVGLEDRSIEAFF.

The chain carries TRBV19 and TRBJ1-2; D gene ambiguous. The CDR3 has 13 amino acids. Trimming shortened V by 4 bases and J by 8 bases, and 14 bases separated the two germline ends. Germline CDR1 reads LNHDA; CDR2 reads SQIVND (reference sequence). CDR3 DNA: TGTGCCAGTAGTAAGCGGGAGGGCCGGGGCTACACCTTC. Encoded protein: CASSKREGRGYTF.